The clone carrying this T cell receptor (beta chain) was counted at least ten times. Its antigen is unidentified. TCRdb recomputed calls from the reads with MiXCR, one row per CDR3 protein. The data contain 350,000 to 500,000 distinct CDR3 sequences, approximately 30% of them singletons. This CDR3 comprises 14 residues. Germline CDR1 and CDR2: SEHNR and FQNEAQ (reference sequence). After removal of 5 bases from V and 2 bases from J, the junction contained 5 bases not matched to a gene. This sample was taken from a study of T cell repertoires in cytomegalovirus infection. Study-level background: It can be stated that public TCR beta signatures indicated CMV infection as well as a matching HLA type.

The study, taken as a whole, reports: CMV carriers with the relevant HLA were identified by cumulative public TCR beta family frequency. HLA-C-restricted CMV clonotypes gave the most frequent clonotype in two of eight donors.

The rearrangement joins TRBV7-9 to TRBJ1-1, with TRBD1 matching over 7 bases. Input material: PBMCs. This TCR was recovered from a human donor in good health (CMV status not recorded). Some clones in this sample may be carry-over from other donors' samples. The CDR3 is CASSTDRRNTEAFF. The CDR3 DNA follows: TGTGCCAGCAGCACGGACAGGAGAAACACTGAAGCTTTCTTT.